This is a list of T cell receptor beta chains from one sample in a study of CD8+CD57+ T cells in acquired aplastic anemia. TCRdb passed the reads through MiXCR, listing each CDR3 protein once. Of approximately 180,000 distinct CDR3 sequences listed, nearly 65% are singletons. Sequencing was carried out using sorted CD4+, CD8+, or CD8+CD57+ T cells (not recorded which) from PBMCs. These receptors all stem from a human donor with aplastic anemia. Each CDR3 is given with its conserved first and last residue. A D gene is named only where the DNA matches it firmly. Not all rows give a size; the values are once, few, many and, for expanded clones, a class.

.,TRBV7-2,TRBD1,TRBJ2-5,TGTGCCAGCAGAAAGACAGGGAGTAGTGGAGAGACCCAGTACTTC,CASRKTGSSGETQYF
.,TRBV7-9,.,TRBJ1-1,TGTGCCAGCAGCTTAGCCACACCCCAGTGGACTGAAGCTTTCTTT,CASSLATPQWTEAFF
many,TRBV6-1,TRBD1,TRBJ1-2,TGTGCCAGCACTGATCCTTCCGGGACAGGAGTCTATGGCTACACCTTC,CASTDPSGTGVYGYTF
many,TRBV9,TRBD1,TRBJ1-1,TGTGCCAGCAGCGTAGGGATGACAGGGAGGAACACTGAAGCTTTCTTT,CASSVGMTGRNTEAFF
once,TRBV7-9,.,TRBJ2-3,TGTGCCAGCAGCTTAGTGGCCCTCAGCACAGATACGCAGTATTTT,CASSLVALSTDTQYF
many,TRBV7-9,TRBD2,TRBJ2-4,TGTGCCAGCAGCCGTCCCCTAGCGGGGGGCGGGGGGATAAACATTCAGTACTTC,CASSRPLAGGGGINIQYF
.,TRBV7-2,.,TRBJ1-5,TGTGCCAGCAGCAAAGGGACCCCGAGGGTGGATCAGCCCCAGCATTTT,CASSKGTPRVDQPQHF
.,TRBV7-9,.,TRBJ2-7,TGTGCCAGCAGCTTTAGACGCGGAGTAGGCTACGAGCAGTACTTC,CASSFRRGVGYEQYF
.,TRBV9,TRBD1,TRBJ1-1,TGTGCCAGCAGCGTAGCCGACGGGACAGGAGAAGCTTTCTTT,CASSVADGTGEAFF
.,TRBV7-9,.,TRBJ2-7,TGTGCCAGCAGCGGACCAGGGGTAGGCTACGAGCAGTACTTC,CASSGPGVGYEQYF
.,TRBV7-9,TRBD1,TRBJ2-7,TGTGCCATTCTTATACCGGGGCAGGGGGAAAGATACGAGCAGTACTTC,CAILIPGQGERYEQYF
.,TRBV6-5,TRBD1,TRBJ2-7,TGTGCCAGCAGTTACGGGGACAGGGTAAACGAGCAGTACTTC,CASSYGDRVNEQYF
once,TRBV10-1,.,TRBJ2-7,TGTGCCAGCAGGAGTTCCCGCAGGATCTACGAGCAGTACTTC,CASRSSRRIYEQYF
.,TRBV20-1,.,TRBJ2-5,TGCAGTGCTACTCCCCGGACTACCCAAGAGACCCAGTACTTC,CSATPRTTQETQYF
.,TRBV5-1,TRBD2,TRBJ2-5,TGCGCCAGCAGCTTGCGGGGGGGGCTGCAAGAGACCCAGTACTTC,CASSLRGGLQETQYF
.,TRBV7-9,.,TRBJ2-1,TGTGCCAGCAGCTTAAACCTCAATGAGCAGTTCTTC,CASSLNLNEQFF
.,TRBV20-1,.,TRBJ1-1,TGCAGTGCTAGCGCCAACAGGGAGGGTCGGCTGAGCGCTTTCTTT,CSASANREGRLSAFF
medium-sized,TRBV7-6,.,TRBJ2-6,TGTGCCAGCAGCTTGGGGGAGGAGGGCTCTGGGGCCAACGTCCTGACTTTC,CASSLGEEGSGANVLTF
once,TRBV9,TRBD2,TRBJ2-1,TGTGCCAGCAGCGTAGGGGCGGGAGGGTACAATGAGCAGTTCTTC,CASSVGAGGYNEQFF
.,TRBV6-2/TRBV6-3,.,TRBJ1-2,TGTGCCAGCAGTTCAGGCAGGTCTTATGGCTACACCTTC,CASSSGRSYGYTF
.,TRBV29-1,TRBD1,TRBJ2-7,TGCAGCATGGATTGGGGGCAAGACAGGGCGTACGAGCAGTACTTC,CSMDWGQDRAYEQYF
few,TRBV7-8,.,TRBJ2-5,TGTGCCAGCAGCTTAACAGGGACGAAGGAGACCCAGTACTTC,CASSLTGTKETQYF
.,TRBV24-1,.,TRBJ2-5,TGTGCCACCAGTGATTTGATACAGGGTGGGGAGACCCAGTACTTC,CATSDLIQGGETQYF
.,TRBV7-2,.,TRBJ2-3,TGTGCCAGCAGCCTCAGCTGGCGACAGGGGAGGGCAGATACGCAGTATTTT,CASSLSWRQGRADTQYF
.,TRBV10-3,.,TRBJ2-2,TGTGCCACCAGTGATTTGAACACCGGGGAGCTGTTTTTT,CATSDLNTGELFF